This TCR beta chain was observed in a study of radiotherapy plus CTLA-4 blockade in lung cancer. Across the study: Overall, approximately 18% of patients showed an objective response, while roughly 28% attained disease control. The study, taken as a whole, reports: An expansion of tumor-derived TCR clones occurred in blood after radiotherapy plus ipilimumab. Among reported predictors of response, early blood T cell clone dynamics with interferon-beta performed best.

For this clone: The antigen is unknown.

The CDR3 covers 14 residues. V dropped 4 bases and J dropped 4 bases, with 12 bases sitting between them. Germline V gene lookup returns CDR1 SGDLS and CDR2 YYNGEE. Clones were sequenced by immunoSEQ multiplex PCR, and TCRdb holds only the in-frame ones, with some missing. The sample records about 51,000 clones, 65% to 80% being singletons. The sample was peripheral blood, taken from a patient treated with radiotherapy plus ipilimumab. The chain links TRBV9 to TRBJ1-3; no firm D call. This receptor was obtained from a human donor with non-small cell lung cancer whose response to radiotherapy plus ipilimumab could not be evaluated. CDR3 sequence (DNA): TGTGCCAGCAGCCCGACACTTGGGGGAAACACCATATATTTT. Translating gives CASSPTLGGNTIYF.